These T cell receptor beta chains were read from a single sample in a study of T cell changes during pregnancy in multiple sclerosis. Here immunoSEQ multiplex PCR was the method, and the copy in TCRdb shows in-frame clones only, minus some. This table has tens of thousands of clones, approximately 92% appearing once. The sequencing used CD4+ T cells from peripheral blood mononuclear cells, collected in the third trimester of pregnancy. The receptors derive from a female donor with multiple sclerosis, enrolled in a pregnancy study. Both conserved end residues are part of each CDR3. D genes are given only for firm matches. Clone size is shown for a subset of rows, as once, few, many or a class of expanded clone.

>TRBV2|.|TRBJ2-3|.
CASSPLQGNTDTQYF
TGTGCCAGCAGTCCCCTACAGGGAAACACAGATACGCAGTATTTT
>TRBV28|.|TRBJ2-3|.
CASRGGTGTDTQYF
TGTGCCAGCAGAGGGGGTACCGGCACAGATACGCAGTATTTT
>TRBV20-1|few|TRBJ2-1|.
CSAARGGRGFF
TGCAGTGCGGCTCGGGGCGGCAGGGGATTCTTC
>TRBV7-9|.|TRBJ2-7|TRBD1
CASSLKVRDSFNEQYF
TGTGCCAGCAGCTTAAAGGTTCGGGACAGCTTTAACGAGCAGTACTTC
>TRBV28|few|TRBJ2-2|TRBD2
CASSLSGLATGELFF
TGTGCCAGCAGTTTATCAGGACTAGCCACGGGGGAGCTGTTTTTT
>TRBV4-1|.|TRBJ1-4|.
CASSQSGRQNEKLFF
TGCGCCAGCAGCCAATCGGGTCGGCAGAATGAAAAACTGTTTTTT
>TRBV5-1|.|TRBJ2-1|.
CASSVPGGPYNEQFF
TGCGCCAGCAGCGTTCCGGGGGGCCCCTACAATGAGCAGTTCTTC
>TRBV21-1|once|TRBJ2-3|.
CASSKEGGSADTQYF
TGTGCCAGCAGCAAAGAAGGCGGGAGTGCAGATACGCAGTATTTT
>TRBV27|.|TRBJ2-7|TRBD1
CASSSSRGREQYF
TGTGCCAGCAGTTCTTCCAGGGGGCGCGAGCAGTACTTC
>TRBV5-4|.|TRBJ2-2|TRBD1
CASSLQGVNTGELFF
TGTGCCAGCAGTCTTCAGGGGGTGAACACCGGGGAGCTGTTTTTT
>TRBV5-1|.|TRBJ2-7|TRBD1
CASSGAGTAYEQYF
TGCGCCAGCAGCGGGGCCGGGACAGCGTACGAGCAGTACTTC
>TRBV6-1|once|TRBJ1-5|.
CASSEALNQPQHF
TGTGCCAGCAGTGAAGCACTCAATCAGCCCCAGCATTTT
>TRBV27|.|TRBJ1-2|.
CASSSTGTRYGYTF
TGTGCCAGCAGTTCCACCGGGACAAGATATGGCTACACCTTC
>TRBV5-4|once|TRBJ2-7|.
CASSLPTGRGAYEQYF
TGTGCCAGCAGCTTGCCGACAGGGCGCGGGGCCTACGAGCAGTACTTC
>TRBV25-1|once|TRBJ2-3|TRBD2
CASTPAGSTDTQYF
TGTGCCAGCACCCCAGCGGGAAGCACAGATACGCAGTATTTT
>TRBV5-1|.|TRBJ2-1|TRBD2
CASSPPFSAGVNNEQFF
TGCGCCAGCAGCCCCCCTTTTTCAGCGGGAGTGAACAATGAGCAGTTCTTC
>TRBV9|.|TRBJ2-1|TRBD2
CASSVSAGGSYNEQFF
TGTGCCAGCAGCGTTTCAGCGGGAGGATCCTACAATGAGCAGTTCTTC
>TRBV18|.|TRBJ2-5|TRBD2
CASSPLSGRGQETQYF
TGTGCCAGCTCACCACTTAGCGGGAGAGGTCAAGAGACCCAGTACTTC
>TRBV5-4|.|TRBJ2-6|.
CASSREVSGANVLTF
TGTGCCAGCAGCCGCGAGGTCTCTGGGGCCAACGTCCTGACTTTC
>TRBV11-2|.|TRBJ2-7|TRBD2
CASSLLGGTSAYEQYF
TGTGCCAGCAGCCTACTGGGTGGGACTAGCGCCTACGAGCAGTACTTC
>TRBV28|.|TRBJ2-1|TRBD2
CASSPLLAGGGDEQFF
TGTGCCAGCAGCCCCTTACTAGCGGGAGGGGGGGATGAGCAGTTCTTC